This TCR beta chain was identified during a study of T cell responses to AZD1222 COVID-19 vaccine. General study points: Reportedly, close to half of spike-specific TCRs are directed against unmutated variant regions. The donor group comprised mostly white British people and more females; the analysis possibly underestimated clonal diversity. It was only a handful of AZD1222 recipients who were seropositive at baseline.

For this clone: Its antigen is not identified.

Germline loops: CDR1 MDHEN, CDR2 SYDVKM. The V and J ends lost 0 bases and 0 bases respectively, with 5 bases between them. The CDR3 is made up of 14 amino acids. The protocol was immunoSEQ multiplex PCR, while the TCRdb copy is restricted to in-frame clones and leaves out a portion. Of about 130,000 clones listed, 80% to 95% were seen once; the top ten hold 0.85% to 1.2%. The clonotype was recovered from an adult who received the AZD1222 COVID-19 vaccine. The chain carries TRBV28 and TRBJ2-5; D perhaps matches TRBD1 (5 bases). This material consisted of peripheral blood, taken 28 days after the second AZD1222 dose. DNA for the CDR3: TGTGCCAGCAGTTTATGGACAGACCAAGAGACCCAGTACTTC. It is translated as CASSLWTDQETQYF.